Presented here are 25 T cell receptor beta chains from one specimen sequenced in a study of response to subunit inactivated influenza vaccine. TCRdb processed the RT-PCR reads anew with MiXCR; each CDR3 protein has one entry. In the table there are about 540,000 distinct CDR3 sequences, around 21% of which are singletons. The sample was also linked to a second study, of T cells expressing NK-cell markers. From that report: What made the TCR beta cDNA was 5'RACE template switching with UMIs.

This sample comprised CD4+ T cells sorted from PBMCs, obtained 11 to 12 days after vaccination. The receptors were gathered from a man aged 45-65 years who received an inactivated influenza vaccine.

As DNA, the CDR3 is TGTGCCAGCAGTTTTCCCGGGGCCTCCGCCAAAAACATTCAGTACTTC. Amino acid sequence: CASSFPGASAKNIQYF. The chain joins TRBV28 to TRBJ2-4; D is possibly TRBD1 or TRBD2 (5 bases each). The CDR3 consists of 16 residues. The germline CDR1 and CDR2 sequences are MDHEN and SYDVKM. The V end lost 3 bases, the J end lost 1 base, and 13 bases lay between the germline ends.

This clonotype was counted a few times. The V call is TRBV29-1, the J call TRBJ1-1; a weak D match, TRBD1 (5 bases). V was shortened by 3 bases and J by 4 bases, with 18 bases between the two germline ends. CDR1 and CDR2 (germline): SQVTM, ANQGSEA. The CDR3 extends over 15 amino acids. The CDR3 here is CSVDGQGGVITEAFF. The CDR3 DNA follows: TGCAGCGTTGACGGGCAGGGCGGCGTAATCACTGAAGCTTTCTTT.

This rearrangement joins TRBV7-2 to TRBJ2-1, with TRBD1 matching 9 bases. Germline V gives CDR1 SGHTA, CDR2 FQGNSA. V trimming: 3 bases; J trimming: 4 bases; junction bases outside the gene matches: 7. The CDR3 spans 16 residues. CDR3 in amino acids: CASSLGTGTGYNEQFF. In DNA, the CDR3 is TGTGCCAGCAGCTTGGGAACCGGGACAGGGTACAATGAGCAGTTCTTC. Complete variable domain (other parts from reference TRBV7-2 and TRBJ2-1): GAGVSQSPSNKVTEKGKDVELRCDPISGHTALYWYRQSLGQGLEFLIYFQGNSAPDKSGLPSDRFSAERTGGSVSTLTIQRTQQEDSAVYLCASSLGTGTGYNEQFFGPGTRLTVL.

In this sample, this clonotype turned up a few times. The chain uses TRBV7-9 and TRBJ1-1; a weak D match, TRBD1 (6 bases). The CDR3 length is 15 residues. The V end was cut by 3 bases, the J end by 7 bases, with 18 bases between. CDR1 is SEHNR and CDR2 is FQNEAQ in the germline V gene (reference sequence). This chain's CDR3 is CASSLFGEGGSEAFF. The CDR3 DNA reads as TGTGCCAGCAGCTTGTTCGGTGAGGGGGGCAGTGAAGCTTTCTTT. The full variable domain, rest sourced from reference TRBV7-9 and TRBJ1-1, is DTGVSQNPRHKITKRGQNVTFRCDPISEHNRLYWYRQTLGQGPEFLTYFQNEAQLEKSRLLSDRFSAERPKGSFSTLEIQRTEQGDSAMYLCASSLFGEGGSEAFFGQGTRLTVV.

The V call is TRBV9, the J call TRBJ2-3, with TRBD1 as a possible D gene (7 bases). V was cut by 1 base and J by 3 bases, with 15 bases left in between. This CDR3 spans 16 amino acids. Looked up from germline, CDR1 is SGDLS and CDR2 is YYNGEE. The CDR3 loop is CASSVRAQGGTDTQYF. The CDR3 nucleotides read TGTGCCAGCAGCGTAAGGGCTCAGGGGGGAACAGATACGCAGTATTTT. The complete variable domain, with remaining parts taken from reference TRBV9 and TRBJ2-3, reads DSGVTQTPKHLITATGQRVTLRCSPRSGDLSVYWYQQSLDQGLQFLIQYYNGEERAKGNILERFSAQQFPDLHSELNLSSLELGDSALYFCASSVRAQGGTDTQYFGPGTRLTVL.

This clonotype was seen a few times. The chain uses TRBV20-1 and TRBJ2-5; 8 nucleotides align to TRBD1. Germline V gene sequence: CDR1 DFQATT, CDR2 SNEGSKA (reference sequence). After removal of 4 bases from V and 1 base from J, the junction contained 8 bases not matched to a gene. This CDR3 spans 15 amino acids. The CDR3 DNA is TGCAGTGCTACTGGCAGGGGGCATTTCCAAGAGACCCAGTACTTC. It is translated as CSATGRGHFQETQYF.

The chain combines TRBV5-1 with TRBJ1-1; D might be TRBD1 (5 bases). This CDR3 has 14 amino acids. V dropped 1 base and J dropped 6 bases, with 13 bases sitting between them. From germline, CDR1 is SGHRS and CDR2 YFSETQ. The CDR3 DNA sequence: TGCGCCAGCAGCTTGCGAGGGACTGGGGCTGAAGCTTTCTTT. This encodes CASSLRGTGAEAFF.

The sample holds a few counts of this clonotype. V gene TRBV14 combines with J gene TRBJ2-7; no clear D gene. V lost 4 bases to trimming and J lost 6 bases, with 13 bases between them. Germline-derived CDR1 and CDR2 are SGHDN and FVKESK. The CDR3 runs 13 residues. The CDR3 protein is CASSPGVGGEQYF. The CDR3 DNA reads TGTGCCAGCAGCCCAGGCGTGGGCGGCGAGCAGTACTTC.

This clonotype was observed a few times. This chain uses TRBV28 with TRBJ2-1, with 7 bases aligning to TRBD2. After removal of 5 bases from V and 14 bases from J, the junction contained 9 bases not matched to a gene. Germline V gene data show CDR1 as MDHEN and CDR2 as SYDVKM. The CDR3 is 12 amino acids. CDR3 residues: CASSPPREREFF. CDR3 coding DNA: TGTGCCAGCAGTCCTCCGCGGGAGCGGGAGTTCTTC.

A few counts support this clonotype. This chain uses TRBV5-1 with TRBJ2-7; 7 bases agree with TRBD1. The CDR3 runs to 16 residues. The junction had 16 bases not matched to a gene; V was cut back by 4 bases and J by 6 bases. Germline CDR1 and CDR2: SGHRS and YFSETQ. The CDR3 protein is CASSVNRDSSTLEQYF. CDR3 DNA sequence: TGCGCCAGCAGCGTCAACCGGGACAGCTCAACCCTCGAGCAGTACTTC.

This clonotype was observed a handful of times. The chain is built from TRBV7-9 and TRBJ1-1, with D unresolved. From germline, CDR1 is SEHNR and CDR2 FQNEAQ (reference sequence). This CDR3 contains 11 residues. V was cut by 5 bases and J by 3 bases, with 4 bases left in between. DNA of the CDR3: TGTGCCAGCAGCGTGTACACTGAAGCTTTCTTT. This codes for CASSVYTEAFF.

J is TRBJ2-7 and V is TRBV20-1; TRBD2 matches 13 bases. The V gene end was trimmed by 3 bases and the J gene end by 4 bases; junction bases not matched to a gene: 3. The CDR3 has 14 amino acids. CDR1 and CDR2 (germline): DFQATT, SNEGSKA (reference sequence). The CDR3 nucleotides read TGCAGTGCTAGGGGGACTAGCGGGATGTACGAGCAGTACTTC. Amino acid sequence: CSARGTSGMYEQYF.

The table lists this clonotype with a few counts. The rearrangement links TRBV20-1 to TRBJ1-5, with D unclear. V was clipped by 3 bases and J by 3 bases, with 9 bases between them. The CDR3 covers 13 residues. Germline V gives CDR1 DFQATT, CDR2 SNEGSKA (reference sequence). CDR3 DNA: TGCAGTGCTAGTCTCCAGGCCAATCAGCCCCAGCATTTT. Its protein is CSASLQANQPQHF.

The chain links TRBV6-1 to TRBJ2-1; 9 bases fit TRBD1. CDR1 is MNHNS, CDR2 SASEGT, per germline. J lost 9 bases, V lost 2 bases, and 8 bases had no gene match. There are 15 residues in the CDR3. In nucleotides, the CDR3 is TGTGCCAGCAGTGAACTCGGGACAGGGACTGGTGAGCAGTTCTTC. The encoded protein is CASSELGTGTGEQFF.

This clonotype was counted at least ten times. The chain couples TRBV6-5 to TRBJ2-2; D gene uncertain. This CDR3 spans 12 amino acids. Between the trimmed V and J ends, which lost 0 bases and 6 bases, there was a span of 2 bases. Germline assignment: CDR1 MNHEY and CDR2 SVGAGI. This chain's CDR3 is CASSYSAGELFF. The CDR3 nucleotides read TGTGCCAGCAGTTACTCAGCCGGGGAGCTGTTTTTT.

The V gene is TRBV4-2, the J gene TRBJ2-3; unclear D gene. Between the trimmed V and J ends, which lost 0 bases and 2 bases, there was a span of 6 bases. In germline, CDR1 is LGHNA, CDR2 YNFKEQ. This CDR3 comprises 14 residues. CDR3 amino acids: CASSQERATDTQYF. The CDR3 coding sequence is TGTGCCAGCAGCCAAGAACGGGCCACAGATACGCAGTATTTT.

This clonotype was found a few times. This sequence joins TRBV29-1 and TRBJ2-1, with a tentative D call TRBD2 (5 bases). Germline V lookup: CDR1 SQVTM, CDR2 ANQGSEA. Trimming stripped 6 bases from V and 9 bases from J, with 24 bases between. CDR3 length equals 15 residues. CDR3 region: CSVRRSERTPGEQFF. For the CDR3, the DNA is TGCAGCGTCCGGAGGAGCGAGCGGACTCCGGGTGAGCAGTTCTTC.

This clonotype occurred a few times. The chain is built from TRBV29-1 and TRBJ1-1; D ambiguous. This CDR3 region has 12 residues. Germline-derived CDR1 and CDR2 are SQVTM and ANQGSEA. The V gene lost 4 bases and the J gene lost 1 base, with 7 bases spanning the gap. As DNA, the CDR3 is TGCAGCGTTGTGGATCCGAACACTGAAGCTTTCTTT. Translation gives CSVVDPNTEAFF.

The rearrangement links TRBV15 to TRBJ1-5, with 7 bases aligning to TRBD1. V shed 3 bases, J shed 0 bases, and the junction held 8 bases outside the gene matches. This CDR3 is built from 17 residues. The germline V gene has CDR1 LNHNV and CDR2 YYDKDF (reference sequence). This CDR3 reads CATSRGDRTHSNQPQHF. CDR3 DNA: TGTGCCACCAGCAGGGGGGACAGAACTCATAGCAATCAGCCCCAGCATTTT.

The DNA of the CDR3 is TGTGCCAGCAGCCCAGGGGATTTATACGAGCAGTACTTC. It encodes CASSPGDLYEQYF. V usage is TRBV5-5 and J usage is TRBJ2-7; tentative D call: TRBD1 (6 bases). From germline, CDR1 is SGHKS and CDR2 YYEKEE (reference sequence). The CDR3 runs to 13 residues. The V gene lost 4 bases and the J gene lost 4 bases, with 12 bases spanning the gap.

This clonotype has just a few counts. V and J are TRBV4-3 and TRBJ2-3; D possibly uses TRBD1 or TRBD2 (5 bases each). The V and J ends lost 1 base and 4 bases respectively, with 12 bases between them. This CDR3 contains 15 residues. Germline V gives CDR1 LGHNA, CDR2 YSLEER. CDR3 DNA sequence: TGCGCCAGCAGCCAAGTTTGGGGGTTTCCAGATACGCAGTATTTT. Protein product: CASSQVWGFPDTQYF.

The V and J genes are TRBV5-1 and TRBJ2-5; D is perhaps TRBD1 (5 bases). The CDR3 has 19 amino acids. Germline V gives CDR1 SGHRS, CDR2 YFSETQ. V was pared by 0 bases and J by 1 base, with 22 bases between. DNA of the CDR3: TGCGCCAGCAGCTTGGGGGCCCTAGTGGGGCACTCCTCCCAAGAGACCCAGTACTTC. It codes for CASSLGALVGHSSQETQYF.

V and J are TRBV9 and TRBJ2-7; unclear D gene. Germline-derived CDR1 and CDR2 are SGDLS and YYNGEE. The CDR3 length is 13 residues. Deletions cut 0 bases from V and 7 bases from J, with 11 bases between. The CDR3 DNA reads as TGTGCCAGCAGCGTAGACTACGACGGGGAGCAGTACTTC. Translating gives CASSVDYDGEQYF.

This clonotype has more than one count but fewer than ten. The chain couples TRBV7-2 to TRBJ1-1, with D perhaps TRBD1 (5 bases). CDR1 and CDR2 from the germline V gene are SGHTA and FQGNSA. This CDR3 is 14 amino acids long. V lost 5 bases and J 5 bases, leaving 15 bases between the germline ends. CDR3 region: CASSPGTFQTEAFF. The CDR3 DNA reads as TGTGCCAGCAGCCCTGGGACGTTTCAAACTGAAGCTTTCTTT.

This clonotype was seen only a few times. V is TRBV3-1 and J is TRBJ2-3; TRBD2 matches 12 bases. CDR1 and CDR2 (germline): LGHDT, YNNKEL (reference sequence). Germline trimming cut 2 bases from V and 4 bases from J; bases unmatched to any gene: 13. There are 19 residues in the CDR3. CDR3 in amino acids: CASSQLITSGRIGSDTQYF. The CDR3 nucleotides are TGTGCCAGCAGCCAACTTATAACTAGCGGGAGGATTGGGTCAGATACGCAGTATTTT.